This T cell receptor beta chain originates from a study of tumor-infiltrating lymphocytes in primary liver carcinoma. Synthesis of TCR beta cDNA was carried out from 450 to 500 ng total RNA with a constant-region primer. Three-round nested multiplex PCR performed with slightly modified ARM-PCR produced the TCR beta libraries. TCRdb re-called the multiplex PCR reads through MiXCR, storing one row per CDR3 protein. Of under 200,000 distinct CDR3 sequences listed, 65% were seen once; the top ten hold approximately 6.5%. Comments on this clonotype: A much larger clonotype is one base distant, so this may be a read error.

They got blood RNA out of unsorted whole blood and also pulled out germline DNA. Sequenced material: peripheral blood. The TCR originated in a woman aged 55-70 years with primary liver carcinoma and hepatitis B virus infection.

CDR3 amino acids: CSVAPGRHTDTQYF. CDR3 nucleotides: TGCAGCGTTGCCCCGGGACGGCACACAGATACGCAGTATTTT. V gene TRBV29-1 combines with J gene TRBJ2-3; D is possibly TRBD1 or TRBD2 (5 bases each). Trimming left V 4 bases short and J 2 bases short, with 13 bases between. This CDR3 comprises 14 residues. The germline gives CDR1 SQVTM, CDR2 ANQGSEA.